This T cell receptor (beta chain) was found in a study of CD8 T cells in ankylosing spondylitis. Germline values: CDR1 SGHRS, CDR2 YFSETQ. The ends were cut back, 4 bases at V and 2 bases at J, with 10 bases in the middle. The CDR3 covers 13 residues. General study findings and limits: Ankylosing spondylitis blood appeared to be characterized by a TCR beta motif of under 10 highly homologous variants.

This clonotype appeared a few times. The antigen is not known. Quantitative 5'-RACE was performed with molecular barcodes, and it yielded the TCR beta libraries. TCRdb re-called the 5' RACE reads with MiXCR, one entry per CDR3 protein. Here the sample spans around 90,000 distinct CDR3 sequences, around 27% being singletons. The rearrangement uses TRBV5-1 and TRBJ2-7; no clear D. What was sequenced was blood, either unsorted or a sorted T cell fraction (not recorded which). The TCR originated in a male donor with ankylosing spondylitis or in good health (not recorded which). The CDR3 is CASSSSAPYEQYF. The DNA for the CDR3 is TGCGCCAGCAGCAGCTCGGCCCCCTACGAGCAGTACTTC.